These T cell receptor beta chains were read from a single sample in a study of cytotoxic CD8 clonotypes in ibrutinib-treated CLL. Sequencing used immunoSEQ multiplex PCR; TCRdb keeps in-frame clones, though not all of them. In the table there are about 160,000 clones, less than 85% of which are singletons. The specimen comprised PBMCs, sampled after 24 months of ibrutinib treatment. Every receptor here comes from a human donor with chronic lymphocytic leukemia. CDR3s include the opening cysteine and the closing phenylalanine or tryptophan. The order of the fields is V gene, J gene, D gene, clone size, CDR3 DNA, CDR3 protein. The D gene is left open where the match is weak. Clone size, where shown, is once, few, many, or a class for clones that have expanded.

V gene: TRBV4-3
J gene: TRBJ2-3
D gene: TRBD2
clone size: few
CDR3 DNA: TGCGCCAGCAGCCAAGTTTGGGCTAGCGGGAGGGCGAGAACAGATACGCAGTATTTT
CDR3 protein: CASSQVWASGRARTDTQYF

V gene: TRBV6-5
J gene: TRBJ2-1
D gene: TRBD1
clone size: once
CDR3 DNA: TGTGCCAGCAGTTACTCGGGACAGACCTACAATGAGCAGTTCTTC
CDR3 protein: CASSYSGQTYNEQFF

V gene: TRBV18
J gene: TRBJ1-1
D gene: NA
clone size: NA
CDR3 DNA: TGTGCCAGCTCACCAGCACAGCGGACTGAAGCTTTCTTT
CDR3 protein: CASSPAQRTEAFF

V gene: TRBV2
J gene: TRBJ2-7
D gene: TRBD2
clone size: NA
CDR3 DNA: TGTGCCAGCAGCCGCTTTGGAGCGGGAGGAACCTACGAGCAGTACTTC
CDR3 protein: CASSRFGAGGTYEQYF

V gene: TRBV29-1
J gene: TRBJ2-7
D gene: NA
clone size: NA
CDR3 DNA: TGCAGCGCCGAAGCGGGGACAGGTTCCTACGAGCAGTACTTC
CDR3 protein: CSAEAGTGSYEQYF

V gene: TRBV7-9
J gene: TRBJ1-1
D gene: NA
clone size: NA
CDR3 DNA: TGTGCCAGCAGCTCTGGGGGCAGGGGAAACACTGAAGCTTTCTTT
CDR3 protein: CASSSGGRGNTEAFF

V gene: TRBV5-4
J gene: TRBJ1-1
D gene: NA
clone size: once
CDR3 DNA: TGTGCCAGCAGCTTGATATCGGGGGGTGACACTGAAGCTTTCTTT
CDR3 protein: CASSLISGGDTEAFF

V gene: TRBV5-4
J gene: TRBJ2-3
D gene: TRBD2
clone size: few
CDR3 DNA: TGTGCCAGCAGCTGGGGACTAGCGGGAGGGCCAACAGATACGCAGTATTTT
CDR3 protein: CASSWGLAGGPTDTQYF

V gene: TRBV5-4
J gene: TRBJ1-2
D gene: TRBD1
clone size: NA
CDR3 DNA: TGTGCCAGCAGCTGGATGGGAGGGGGCACGGATGGCTACACCTTC
CDR3 protein: CASSWMGGGTDGYTF

V gene: TRBV9
J gene: TRBJ2-2
D gene: NA
clone size: few
CDR3 DNA: TGTGCCAGCAGCTCCTGGGGGAACACCGGGGAGCTGTTTTTT
CDR3 protein: CASSSWGNTGELFF

V gene: TRBV5-1
J gene: TRBJ1-2
D gene: NA
clone size: NA
CDR3 DNA: TGCGCCAGCAGCCCCGCGCAGGGGATATTCTATGGCTACACCTTC
CDR3 protein: CASSPAQGIFYGYTF

V gene: TRBV30
J gene: TRBJ2-7
D gene: NA
clone size: NA
CDR3 DNA: TGTGCCTGGAGTCCGGACGGGACCTACGAGCAGTACTTC
CDR3 protein: CAWSPDGTYEQYF

V gene: TRBV27
J gene: TRBJ2-1
D gene: NA
clone size: once
CDR3 DNA: TGTGCCAGCAGTTTCACTCTCAATGAGCAGTTCTTC
CDR3 protein: CASSFTLNEQFF

V gene: TRBV6-5
J gene: TRBJ2-7
D gene: NA
clone size: NA
CDR3 DNA: TGTGCCAGCAGCACCCCCCTCGAGCAGTACTTC
CDR3 protein: CASSTPLEQYF

V gene: TRBV7-9
J gene: TRBJ2-1
D gene: NA
clone size: NA
CDR3 DNA: TGTGCCAGCAGCCTCGCACCTTCTGGGGGCCAAAATGAGCAGTTCTTC
CDR3 protein: CASSLAPSGGQNEQFF

V gene: TRBV18
J gene: TRBJ2-2
D gene: TRBD2
clone size: NA
CDR3 DNA: TGTGCCAGCTCAAGGACTAGTGGTGCCGGGGAGCTGTTTTTT
CDR3 protein: CASSRTSGAGELFF

V gene: TRBV5-1
J gene: TRBJ1-5
D gene: TRBD1
clone size: NA
CDR3 DNA: TGCGCCAGCAGCTTGACAGGGGGCGTCAATCAGCCCCAGCATTTT
CDR3 protein: CASSLTGGVNQPQHF

V gene: TRBV7-2
J gene: TRBJ1-5
D gene: NA
clone size: NA
CDR3 DNA: TGTGCCAGCAGCTTTGCCCTCCGTGGCAATCAGCCCCAGCATTTT
CDR3 protein: CASSFALRGNQPQHF

V gene: TRBV29-1
J gene: TRBJ1-5
D gene: NA
clone size: NA
CDR3 DNA: TGCAGCGCCAGGCAGGGGATGGAACAGCCCCAGCATTTT
CDR3 protein: CSARQGMEQPQHF

V gene: TRBV2
J gene: TRBJ2-5
D gene: TRBD2
clone size: once
CDR3 DNA: TGTGCCAGCAGTGAAGGACTAGCGGGAGTTGAGACCCAGTACTTC
CDR3 protein: CASSEGLAGVETQYF

V gene: TRBV5-1
J gene: TRBJ2-1
D gene: TRBD2
clone size: NA
CDR3 DNA: TGCGCCAGCAGCCGCGCCGGGCGGGGGTACCTTGCTTACAATGAGCAGTTCTTC
CDR3 protein: CASSRAGRGYLAYNEQFF

V gene: TRBV7-9
J gene: TRBJ1-1
D gene: NA
clone size: NA
CDR3 DNA: TGTGCCAGCAGCTCGGCGACAGGTAACACTGAAGCTTTCTTT
CDR3 protein: CASSSATGNTEAFF

V gene: TRBV7-2
J gene: TRBJ1-5
D gene: TRBD1
clone size: NA
CDR3 DNA: TGTGCCAGCAGCCGCAGACAGGGTGGCAATCAGCCCCAGCATTTT
CDR3 protein: CASSRRQGGNQPQHF

V gene: TRBV5-1
J gene: TRBJ1-2
D gene: NA
clone size: NA
CDR3 DNA: TGCGCCAGCAGCTTGGGTGACTGGGGAGGCTACACCTTC
CDR3 protein: CASSLGDWGGYTF

V gene: TRBV5-1
J gene: TRBJ2-4
D gene: NA
clone size: NA
CDR3 DNA: TGCGCCAGCAGCTTGTCCGACAGCAATAACATTCAGTACTTC
CDR3 protein: CASSLSDSNNIQYF

V gene: TRBV6-5
J gene: TRBJ1-2
D gene: NA
clone size: NA
CDR3 DNA: TGTGCCAGCAGTTACTCGGGGGCAGACTATGGCTACACCTTC
CDR3 protein: CASSYSGADYGYTF

V gene: TRBV7-2
J gene: TRBJ1-2
D gene: NA
clone size: NA
CDR3 DNA: TGTGCCAGCAGCTTAAATGGCAAGCCCCCTGGCTACACCTTC
CDR3 protein: CASSLNGKPPGYTF

V gene: TRBV7-9
J gene: TRBJ1-2
D gene: NA
clone size: NA
CDR3 DNA: TGTGCCAGCAGTCAATTGAGCTACGAGGGTTCCTATGGCTACACCTTC
CDR3 protein: CASSQLSYEGSYGYTF

V gene: TRBV7-9
J gene: TRBJ1-3
D gene: NA
clone size: few
CDR3 DNA: TGTGCCAGCAGCTTAACCTCTGGAAACACCATATATTTT
CDR3 protein: CASSLTSGNTIYF

V gene: TRBV27
J gene: TRBJ2-2
D gene: TRBD2
clone size: NA
CDR3 DNA: TGTGCCAGCCGTGGAACTAGCGGGGCTGGGGGGGCCGGGGAGCTGTTTTTT
CDR3 protein: CASRGTSGAGGAGELFF

V gene: TRBV30
J gene: TRBJ2-3
D gene: NA
clone size: NA
CDR3 DNA: TGTGCCTGGAGTACAAACGTTCGGACAGATACGCAGTATTTT
CDR3 protein: CAWSTNVRTDTQYF

V gene: TRBV13
J gene: TRBJ1-1
D gene: NA
clone size: NA
CDR3 DNA: TGTGCCAGCAGCCCGGGACTAAGCACTGAAGCTTTCTTT
CDR3 protein: CASSPGLSTEAFF

V gene: TRBV29-1
J gene: TRBJ2-3
D gene: NA
clone size: NA
CDR3 DNA: TGCAGCGTTGATAGAGGGGGGACGGCCTCGAGTACGCAGTATTTT
CDR3 protein: CSVDRGGTASSTQYF

V gene: TRBV6-6
J gene: TRBJ1-5
D gene: NA
clone size: few
CDR3 DNA: TGTGCCAGCAGTTACAGGGGGGGTAGCAATCAGCCCCAGCATTTT
CDR3 protein: CASSYRGGSNQPQHF

V gene: TRBV7-8
J gene: TRBJ2-1
D gene: NA
clone size: NA
CDR3 DNA: TGTGCCAGCAGCTTAGTTTCGAATAGGGGCGAGCAGTTCTTC
CDR3 protein: CASSLVSNRGEQFF

V gene: TRBV5-1
J gene: TRBJ2-6
D gene: NA
clone size: NA
CDR3 DNA: TGTGCCAGCAGCTTGGGACCGGCCTCTGGGGCCAACGTCCTGACTTTC
CDR3 protein: CASSLGPASGANVLTF

V gene: TRBV5-1
J gene: TRBJ1-2
D gene: NA
clone size: NA
CDR3 DNA: TGCGCCAGCAGCCAACAAACAGGGTCGGCTAACTATGGCTACACCTTC
CDR3 protein: CASSQQTGSANYGYTF

V gene: TRBV7-9
J gene: TRBJ1-2
D gene: NA
clone size: NA
CDR3 DNA: TGTGCCAGCAGCTTAGGCTACACCTTC
CDR3 protein: CASSLGYTF

V gene: TRBV9
J gene: TRBJ1-6
D gene: TRBD1
clone size: NA
CDR3 DNA: TGTGCCAGCAGCCCCCGGGACAGGGAACATTCACCCCTCCACTTT
CDR3 protein: CASSPRDREHSPLHF

V gene: TRBV5-1
J gene: TRBJ1-6
D gene: NA
clone size: NA
CDR3 DNA: TGCGCCAGCAGCGGGGGCAGGAGTAGCTCCTATAATTCACCCCTCCACTTT
CDR3 protein: CASSGGRSSSYNSPLHF